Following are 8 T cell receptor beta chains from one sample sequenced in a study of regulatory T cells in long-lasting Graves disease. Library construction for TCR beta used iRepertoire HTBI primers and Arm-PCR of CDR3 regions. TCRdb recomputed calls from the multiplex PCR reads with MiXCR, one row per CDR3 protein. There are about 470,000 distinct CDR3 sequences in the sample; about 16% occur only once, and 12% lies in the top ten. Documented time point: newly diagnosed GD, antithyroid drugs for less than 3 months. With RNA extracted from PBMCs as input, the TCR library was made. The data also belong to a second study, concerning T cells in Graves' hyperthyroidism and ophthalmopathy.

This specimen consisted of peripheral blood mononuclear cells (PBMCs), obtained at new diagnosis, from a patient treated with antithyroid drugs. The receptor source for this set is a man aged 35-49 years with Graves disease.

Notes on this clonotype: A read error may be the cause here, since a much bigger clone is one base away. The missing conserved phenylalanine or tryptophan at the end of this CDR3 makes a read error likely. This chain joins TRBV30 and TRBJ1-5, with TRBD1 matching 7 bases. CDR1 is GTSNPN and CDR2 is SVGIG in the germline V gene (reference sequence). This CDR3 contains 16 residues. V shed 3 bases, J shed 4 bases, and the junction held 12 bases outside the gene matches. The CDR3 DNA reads TGTGCCTGGAGCCACCGGACGACAGGGAATAATCAGCCCCAGCATTTA. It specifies CAWSHRTTGNNQPQHL.

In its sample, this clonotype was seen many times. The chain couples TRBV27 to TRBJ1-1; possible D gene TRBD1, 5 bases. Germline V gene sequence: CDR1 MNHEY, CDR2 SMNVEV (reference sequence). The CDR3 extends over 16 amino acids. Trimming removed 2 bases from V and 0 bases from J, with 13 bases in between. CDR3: CASSLNLGDVNTEAFF. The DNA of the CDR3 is TGTGCCAGCAGTTTAAATCTAGGGGACGTGAACACTGAAGCTTTCTTT.

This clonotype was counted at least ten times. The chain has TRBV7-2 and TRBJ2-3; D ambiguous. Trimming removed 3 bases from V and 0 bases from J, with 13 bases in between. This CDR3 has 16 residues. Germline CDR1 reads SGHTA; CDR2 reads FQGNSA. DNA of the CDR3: TGTGCCAGCAGCTTGGGCGCCTACCAGAGCACAGATACGCAGTATTTT. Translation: CASSLGAYQSTDTQYF.

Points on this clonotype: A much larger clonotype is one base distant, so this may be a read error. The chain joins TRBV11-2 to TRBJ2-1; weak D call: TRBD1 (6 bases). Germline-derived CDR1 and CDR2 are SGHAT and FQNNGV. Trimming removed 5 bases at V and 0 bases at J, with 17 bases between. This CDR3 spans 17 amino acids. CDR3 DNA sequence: TGTGCCAGCAGCCCAAGGACAGCCACTTTCTCCTACAATGAGCAGTTCTTC. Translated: CASSPRTATFSYNEQFF.

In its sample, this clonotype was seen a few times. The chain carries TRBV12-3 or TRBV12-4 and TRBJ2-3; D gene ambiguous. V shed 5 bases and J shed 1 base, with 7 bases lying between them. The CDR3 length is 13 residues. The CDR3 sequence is CASSLFRTDTQYF. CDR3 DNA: TGTGCCAGCAGTCTGTTCCGCACAGATACGCAGTATTTT.

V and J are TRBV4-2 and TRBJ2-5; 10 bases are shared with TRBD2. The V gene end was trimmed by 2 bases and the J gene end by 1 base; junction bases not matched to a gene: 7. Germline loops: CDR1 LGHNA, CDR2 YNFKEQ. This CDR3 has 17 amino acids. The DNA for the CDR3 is TGTGCCAGCAGCCAATTCCCAGGACTAGCGGTCCAAGAGACCCAGTACTTC. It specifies CASSQFPGLAVQETQYF.

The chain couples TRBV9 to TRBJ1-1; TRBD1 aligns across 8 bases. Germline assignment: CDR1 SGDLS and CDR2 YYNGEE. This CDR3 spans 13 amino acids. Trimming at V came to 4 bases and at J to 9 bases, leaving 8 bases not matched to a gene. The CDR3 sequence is CASSPGTGAKAFF. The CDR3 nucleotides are TGTGCCAGCAGCCCAGGGACAGGCGCTAAAGCTTTCTTT.

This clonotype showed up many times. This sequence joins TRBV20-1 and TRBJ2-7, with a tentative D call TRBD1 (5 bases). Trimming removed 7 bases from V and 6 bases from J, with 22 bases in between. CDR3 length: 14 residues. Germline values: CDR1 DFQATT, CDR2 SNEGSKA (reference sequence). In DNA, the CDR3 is TGCAGTGTCAAGCGAAGGGGTACGTCGGGCGAGCAGTACTTC. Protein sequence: CSVKRRGTSGEQYF.